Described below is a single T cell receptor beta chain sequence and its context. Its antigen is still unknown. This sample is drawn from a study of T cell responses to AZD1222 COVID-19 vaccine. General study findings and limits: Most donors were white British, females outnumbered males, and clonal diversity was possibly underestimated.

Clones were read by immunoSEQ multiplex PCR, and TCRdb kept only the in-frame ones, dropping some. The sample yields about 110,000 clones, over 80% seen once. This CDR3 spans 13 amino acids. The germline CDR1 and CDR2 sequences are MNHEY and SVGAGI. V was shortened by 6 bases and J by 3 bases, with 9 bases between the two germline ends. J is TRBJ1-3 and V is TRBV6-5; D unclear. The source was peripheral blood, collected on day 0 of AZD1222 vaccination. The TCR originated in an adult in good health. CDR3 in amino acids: CASSPGVGNTIYF. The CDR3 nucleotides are TGTGCCAGCAGCCCCGGGGTTGGAAACACCATATATTTT.